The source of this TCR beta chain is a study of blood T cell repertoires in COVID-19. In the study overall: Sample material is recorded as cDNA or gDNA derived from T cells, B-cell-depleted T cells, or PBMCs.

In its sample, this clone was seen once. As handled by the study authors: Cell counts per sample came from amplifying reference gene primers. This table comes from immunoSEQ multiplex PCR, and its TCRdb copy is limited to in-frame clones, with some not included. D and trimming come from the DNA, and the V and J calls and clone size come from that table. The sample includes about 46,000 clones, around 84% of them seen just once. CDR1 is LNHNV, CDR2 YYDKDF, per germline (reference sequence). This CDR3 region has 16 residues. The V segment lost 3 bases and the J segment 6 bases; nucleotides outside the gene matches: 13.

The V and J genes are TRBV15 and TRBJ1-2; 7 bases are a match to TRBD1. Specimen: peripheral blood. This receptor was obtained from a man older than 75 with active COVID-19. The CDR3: CATSSPGTETLHGYTF. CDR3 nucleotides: TGTGCCACCAGCAGCCCCGGGACAGAAACTCTACATGGCTACACCTTC.